This T cell receptor (beta chain) was recorded in a study of cytomegalovirus exposure and HLA in healthy donors. Study-level points and caveats: Among donors in an Asian-associated ancestry cluster, a later analysis reportedly found fewer N-insertions than the roughly 700-donor mean.

The PCR employed 60 Vbeta primers together with 13 Jbeta primers. Sequenced by immunoSEQ multiplex PCR; TCRdb stores in-frame clones only, minus some. The table has about 120,000 clones, 77% seen once. In germline, CDR1 is SGDLS, CDR2 YYNGEE. This CDR3 contains 15 residues. V trimming: 4 bases; J trimming: 4 bases; junction bases outside the gene matches: 6. Comment on this clone: Its specificity is unknown.

The TCR originated in a human donor in good health. The V gene is TRBV9, the J gene TRBJ2-3; 10 nucleotides match TRBD2. Sequencing used PBMCs. The CDR3 coding sequence is TGTGCCAGCAGCCTTCTAGCGGGAGAGTCAGATACGCAGTATTTT. Encoded protein: CASSLLAGESDTQYF.